This entry features one T cell receptor (beta chain) sequence. The antigen is not known. Documented treatment: oral pan-JAK inhibitor, 5-10 mg twice daily. V was pared by 0 bases and J by 7 bases, with 13 bases between. CDR1 and CDR2 (germline): KGHSH, LQKENI. The CDR3 covers 15 residues. The data derive from a study of CD8+ T cells in alopecia areata. Extracted RNA was reverse transcribed, and the resulting cDNA served as sequencing template. Data came from immunoSEQ multiplex PCR; TCRdb stores just in-frame clones and leaves some out. The profile shows 110,000 or so clones, 50% to 65% of them singletons. General observations from the study: With tofacitinib ongoing, many expanded lesional clones persisted in both scalp and blood.

This chain joins TRBV18 and TRBJ2-1; TRBD2 is a possible D gene (7 bases). The TCR comes from a human donor with alopecia areata. Sequenced here: CD4+ T cells sorted from blood, sampled at week 24, from a patient treated with tofacitinib. Here the CDR3 reads CASSPPGRGANEQFF. CDR3 DNA: TGTGCCAGCTCACCACCAGGCCGGGGGGCGAATGAGCAGTTCTTC.